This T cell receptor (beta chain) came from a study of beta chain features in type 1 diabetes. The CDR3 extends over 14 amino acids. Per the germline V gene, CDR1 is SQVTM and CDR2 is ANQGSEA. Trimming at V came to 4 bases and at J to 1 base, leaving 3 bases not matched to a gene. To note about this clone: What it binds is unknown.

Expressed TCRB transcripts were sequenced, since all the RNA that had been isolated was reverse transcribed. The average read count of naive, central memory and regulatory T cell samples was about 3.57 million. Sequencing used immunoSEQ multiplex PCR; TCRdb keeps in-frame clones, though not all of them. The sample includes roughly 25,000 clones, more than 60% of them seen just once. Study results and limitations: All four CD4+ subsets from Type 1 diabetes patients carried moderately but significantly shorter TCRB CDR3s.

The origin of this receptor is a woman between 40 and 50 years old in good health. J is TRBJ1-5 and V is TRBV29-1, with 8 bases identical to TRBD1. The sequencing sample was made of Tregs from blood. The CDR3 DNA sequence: TGCAGCGTTGCAGGGGGCCGGAGCAATCAGCCCCAGCATTTT. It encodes CSVAGGRSNQPQHF.